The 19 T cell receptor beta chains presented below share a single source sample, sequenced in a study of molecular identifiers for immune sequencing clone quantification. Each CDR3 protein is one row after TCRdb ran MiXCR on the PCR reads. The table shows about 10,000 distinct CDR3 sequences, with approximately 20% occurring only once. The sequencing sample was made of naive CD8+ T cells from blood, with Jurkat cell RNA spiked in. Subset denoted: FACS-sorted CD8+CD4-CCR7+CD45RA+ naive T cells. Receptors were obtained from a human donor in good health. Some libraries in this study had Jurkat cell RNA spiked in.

The CDR3 sequence: CASSQDRGSGEGNTQYF. For the CDR3, the DNA is TGCGCCAGCAGCCAAGATCGGGGAAGCGGGGAGGGAAATACGCAGTATTTT. This sequence joins TRBV4-1 and TRBJ2-3; TRBD2 matches at 7 bases. The CDR3 is made up of 17 amino acids. The V gene's germline CDR1 is MGHRA and CDR2 YSYEKL. The ends lost 0 bases at V and 7 bases at J; junction bases unmatched: 13.

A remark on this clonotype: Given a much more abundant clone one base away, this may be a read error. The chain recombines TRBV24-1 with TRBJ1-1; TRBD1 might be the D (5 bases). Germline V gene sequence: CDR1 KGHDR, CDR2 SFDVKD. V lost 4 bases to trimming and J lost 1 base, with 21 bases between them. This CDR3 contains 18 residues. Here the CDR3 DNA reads TGTGCCACCAGTGACCAGGATACTTTGGGGGGGGGGAACACTGAAGCTTTCTTT. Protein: CATSDQDTLGGGNTEAFF.

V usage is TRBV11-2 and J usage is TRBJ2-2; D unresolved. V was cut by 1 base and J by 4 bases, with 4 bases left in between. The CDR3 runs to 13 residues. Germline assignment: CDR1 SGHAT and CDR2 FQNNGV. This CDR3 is CASSLVVTGELFF. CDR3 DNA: TGTGCCAGCAGCTTAGTTGTCACCGGGGAGCTGTTTTTT.

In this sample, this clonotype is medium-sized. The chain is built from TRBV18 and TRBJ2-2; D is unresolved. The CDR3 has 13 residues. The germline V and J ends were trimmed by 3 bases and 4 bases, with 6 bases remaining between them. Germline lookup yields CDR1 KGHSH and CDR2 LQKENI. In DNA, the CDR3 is TGTGCCAGCTCACCGCCAGCCACCGGGGAGCTGTTTTTT. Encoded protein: CASSPPATGELFF.

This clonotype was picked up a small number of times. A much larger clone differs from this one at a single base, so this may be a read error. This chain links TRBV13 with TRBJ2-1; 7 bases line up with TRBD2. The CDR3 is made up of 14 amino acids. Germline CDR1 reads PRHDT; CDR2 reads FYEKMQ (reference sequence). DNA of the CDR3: TGTACCAGCAGCTTGGCTAGCGGCCCCAATGAGCAGTTCTTC. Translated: CTSSLASGPNEQFF.

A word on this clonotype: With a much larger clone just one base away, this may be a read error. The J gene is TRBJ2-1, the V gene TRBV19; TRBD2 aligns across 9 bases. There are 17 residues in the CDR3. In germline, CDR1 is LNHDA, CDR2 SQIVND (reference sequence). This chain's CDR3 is CASSITVTSGSYSEQFF. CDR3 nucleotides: TGTGCCAGTAGTATTACCGTGACTAGCGGTTCCTACAGTGAGCAGTTCTTC.

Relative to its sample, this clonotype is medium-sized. Written as DNA, the CDR3 is TGCGCCAGCAGCCAAATGCGGTCCCCGGGCCACGAGCAGTACTTC. It codes for CASSQMRSPGHEQYF. The genes are TRBV4-1 and TRBJ2-7; D gene ambiguous. V was shortened by 2 bases and J by 5 bases, with 16 bases between the two germline ends. Per the germline V gene, CDR1 is MGHRA and CDR2 is YSYEKL. The CDR3 contains 15 residues.

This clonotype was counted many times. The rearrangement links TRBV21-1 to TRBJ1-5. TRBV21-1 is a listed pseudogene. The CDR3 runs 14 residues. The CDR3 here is CASSKRGKNQPQHF. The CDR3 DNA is TGTGCCAGCAGCAAAAGAGGGAAGAATCAGCCCCAGCATTTT.

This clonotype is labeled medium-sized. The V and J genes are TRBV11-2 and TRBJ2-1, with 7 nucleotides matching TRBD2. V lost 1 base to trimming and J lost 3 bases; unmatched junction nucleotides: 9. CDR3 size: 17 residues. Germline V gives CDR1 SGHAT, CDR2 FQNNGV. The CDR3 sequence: CASSLAVSGTHYNEQFF. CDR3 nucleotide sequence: TGTGCCAGCAGCTTAGCCGTCAGCGGGACGCACTACAATGAGCAGTTCTTC.

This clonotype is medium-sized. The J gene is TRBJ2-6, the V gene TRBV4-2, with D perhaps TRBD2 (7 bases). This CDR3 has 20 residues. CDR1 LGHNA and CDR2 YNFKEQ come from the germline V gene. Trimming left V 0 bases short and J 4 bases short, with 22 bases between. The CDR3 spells CASSQDKVRAGADGANVLTF. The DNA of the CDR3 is TGTGCCAGCAGCCAAGATAAGGTTCGGGCGGGGGCAGACGGGGCCAACGTCCTGACTTTC.

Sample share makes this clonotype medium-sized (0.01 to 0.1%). CDR3 nucleotides: TGTGCCAGCAGCTTAAGGCAGCCCGGGCCGGCAGATACGCAGTATTTT. Its translation: CASSLRQPGPADTQYF. The rearrangement uses TRBV7-6 and TRBJ2-3; D is ambiguous. CDR1 and CDR2 (germline): SGHVS, FNYEAQ. V was shortened by 2 bases and J by 4 bases, with 16 bases between the two germline ends. The CDR3 has 16 amino acids.

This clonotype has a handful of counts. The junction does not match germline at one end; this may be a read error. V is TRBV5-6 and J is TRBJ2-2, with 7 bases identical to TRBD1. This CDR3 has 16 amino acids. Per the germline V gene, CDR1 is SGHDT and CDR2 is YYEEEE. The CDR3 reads CASRRTGTANTGELLF. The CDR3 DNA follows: TGTGCCAGCAGACGAACCGGGACAGCGAACACCGGGGAGCTGCTTTTT. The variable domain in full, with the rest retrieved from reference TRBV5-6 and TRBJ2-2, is DAGVTQSPTHLIKTRGQQVTLRCSPKSGHDTVSWYQQALGQGPQFIFQYYEEEERQRGNFPDRFSGHQFPNYSSELNVNALLLGDSALYLCASRRTGTANTGELLFGEGSRLTVL.

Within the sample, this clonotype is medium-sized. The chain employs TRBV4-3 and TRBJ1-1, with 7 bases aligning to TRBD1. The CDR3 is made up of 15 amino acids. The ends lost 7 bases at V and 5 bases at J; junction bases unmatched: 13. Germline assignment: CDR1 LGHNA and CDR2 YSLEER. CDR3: CASKRGQQESTEAFF. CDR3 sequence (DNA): TGCGCCAGCAAGAGGGGACAGCAAGAGTCGACTGAAGCTTTCTTT.

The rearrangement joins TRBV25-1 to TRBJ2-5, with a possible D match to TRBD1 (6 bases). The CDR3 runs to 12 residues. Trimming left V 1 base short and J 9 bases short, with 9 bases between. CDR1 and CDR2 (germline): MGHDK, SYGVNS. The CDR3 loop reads CASSEFDRPQYF. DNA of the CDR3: TGTGCCAGCAGTGAATTCGACAGGCCCCAGTACTTC.

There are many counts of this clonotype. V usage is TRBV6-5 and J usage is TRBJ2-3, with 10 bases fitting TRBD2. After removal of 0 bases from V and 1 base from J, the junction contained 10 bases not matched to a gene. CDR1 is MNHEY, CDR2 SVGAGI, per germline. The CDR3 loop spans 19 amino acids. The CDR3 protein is CASSYSLAGVKWGTDTQYF. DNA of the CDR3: TGTGCCAGCAGTTACTCGCTAGCGGGAGTAAAGTGGGGCACAGATACGCAGTATTTT.

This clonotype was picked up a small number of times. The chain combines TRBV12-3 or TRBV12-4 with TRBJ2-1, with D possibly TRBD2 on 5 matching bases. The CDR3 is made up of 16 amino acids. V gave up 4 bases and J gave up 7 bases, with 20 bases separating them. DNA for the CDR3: TGTGCCAGCAGTTCCGCCACGTGGGAGAGGGAGAATGAGCAGTTCTTC. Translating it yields CASSSATWERENEQFF.

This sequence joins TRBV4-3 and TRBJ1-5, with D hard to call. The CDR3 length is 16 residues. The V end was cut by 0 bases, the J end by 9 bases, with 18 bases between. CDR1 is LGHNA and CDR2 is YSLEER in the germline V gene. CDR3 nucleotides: TGCGCCAGCAGCCAAGATCTGGGGTCTAGAAGCCTGCCCCAGCATTTT. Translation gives CASSQDLGSRSLPQHF.

DNA for the CDR3: TGCAGTGCTAGAGCCGGGACTAGCGATTTATACGAGCAGTACTTC. Translating gives CSARAGTSDLYEQYF. The chain couples TRBV20-1 to TRBJ2-7; TRBD2 matches 10 bases. Germline V gives CDR1 DFQATT, CDR2 SNEGSKA (reference sequence). Unmatched junction bases numbered 7, after V lost 1 base and J lost 4 bases. The CDR3 spans 15 residues.

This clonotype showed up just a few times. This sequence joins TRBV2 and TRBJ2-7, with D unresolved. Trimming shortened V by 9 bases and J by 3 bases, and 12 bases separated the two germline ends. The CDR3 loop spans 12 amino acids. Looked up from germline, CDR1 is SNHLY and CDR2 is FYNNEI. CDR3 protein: CASTDASYEQYF. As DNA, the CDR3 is TGTGCCAGTACGGACGCTAGCTACGAGCAGTACTTC. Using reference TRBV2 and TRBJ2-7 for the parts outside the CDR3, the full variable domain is EPEVTQTPSHQVTQMGQEVILRCVPISNHLYFYWYRQILGQKVEFLVSFYNNEISEKSEIFDDQFSVERPDGSNFTLKIRSTKLEDSAMYFCASTDASYEQYFGPGTRLTVT.